This is a list of T cell receptor beta chains from one sample in a study of cytomegalovirus exposure and HLA in healthy donors. Clones were sequenced by immunoSEQ multiplex PCR, and TCRdb holds only the in-frame ones, with some missing. The sample yields 150,000 or so clones, approximately 71% seen once. Material: PBMCs. These receptors originate from a man aged 25 to 40 in good health and CMV-seropositive. CDR3s include the opening cysteine and the closing phenylalanine or tryptophan. A D gene is named only where the DNA matches it firmly. Where a row states a size, it is once, few, many or the class of an expanded clone; other rows omit it.

j_call	d_call	clone_size	v_call	cdr3_nt	cdr3_aa
TRBJ1-3	TRBD1	few	TRBV5-5	TGTGCCAGCAGCATTGATGGGACAGGGACTGGAAACACCATATATTTT	CASSIDGTGTGNTIYF
TRBJ2-1	TRBD2	few	TRBV9	TGTGCCAGCAGCGTACTAGCGGGAGGGCCAATTGAGCAGTTCTTC	CASSVLAGGPIEQFF
TRBJ2-6	TRBD1	-	TRBV19	TGTGCCAGTAGGAGACAGGGAGTTGGGGCCAACGTCCTGACTTTC	CASRRQGVGANVLTF
TRBJ2-2	TRBD2	-	TRBV11-2	TGTGCCAGCAGTTGGGGACTAGCGAACACCGGGGAGCTGTTTTTT	CASSWGLANTGELFF
TRBJ1-5	TRBD1	few	TRBV5-5	TGTGCCAGCAGCCAAGGGACAGGAGGTTTAGGTCAGCCCCAGCATTTT	CASSQGTGGLGQPQHF
TRBJ2-5	-	-	TRBV27	TGTGCCAGCAGTCCTTGGCAGGGCGGGGCAGAGACCCAGTACTTC	CASSPWQGGAETQYF
TRBJ2-3	-	-	TRBV7-2	TGTGCCAGCCAAAGGGGGGGAGGTTTTCGGGCAGATACGCAGTATTTT	CASQRGGGFRADTQYF
TRBJ2-1	TRBD1	-	TRBV5-1	TGCGCCAGCAGCCCCGAAGCAGGACAGGGGAGGAATGAGCAGTTCTTC	CASSPEAGQGRNEQFF
TRBJ2-1	-	few	TRBV21-1	TGTGCCAGCAGCAAAGTTCTCCTGTTCGAACTAGCGGGAGCTGAGCAGTTCTTC	CASSKVLLFELAGAEQFF
TRBJ2-5	TRBD2	-	TRBV13	TGTGCCAGCAGCCCCAGACTAGCGGGAGTTTTCCAAGAGACCCAGTACTTC	CASSPRLAGVFQETQYF
TRBJ2-7	TRBD2	-	TRBV28	TGTGCCAGCAGTTTGGACTACCAGCGGGGCGAGCAGTACTTC	CASSLDYQRGEQYF
TRBJ2-1	TRBD2	-	TRBV11-2	TGTGCCAGCAGCCTCCTAGCGGGAGCCCTCTACAATGAGCAGTTCTTC	CASSLLAGALYNEQFF
TRBJ2-3	TRBD1	-	TRBV19	TGTGCCAGTAGTACGACAGGGGTTCGGGGGACAGATACGCAGTATTTT	CASSTTGVRGTDTQYF
TRBJ2-5	-	-	TRBV11-3	TGTGCCAGCAGCCGAGACTACTCTGAAGAGACCCAGTACTTC	CASSRDYSEETQYF
TRBJ2-3	TRBD2	-	TRBV27	TGTGCCAGCAGTCTCACCGGGACTAGCGGGGGCACAGATACGCAGTATTTT	CASSLTGTSGGTDTQYF
TRBJ2-7	TRBD2	few	TRBV19	TGTGCCAGTAGTCCTGGCCTAGCGGGGGAAGGGTCCTCCTACGAGCAGTACTTC	CASSPGLAGEGSSYEQYF
TRBJ2-1	-	-	TRBV2	TGTGCCGGAAAGGGGGGGGCCTACAATGAGCAGTTCTTC	CAGKGGAYNEQFF
TRBJ2-2	TRBD2	-	TRBV19	TGTGCCAGTACCCCTAGCGGTGTGAACACCGGGGAGCTGTTTTTT	CASTPSGVNTGELFF
TRBJ2-1	-	-	TRBV5-1	TGCGCCAGCAGCGCAGCAGAGTCGACGGGCTACAATGAGCAGTTCTTC	CASSAAESTGYNEQFF